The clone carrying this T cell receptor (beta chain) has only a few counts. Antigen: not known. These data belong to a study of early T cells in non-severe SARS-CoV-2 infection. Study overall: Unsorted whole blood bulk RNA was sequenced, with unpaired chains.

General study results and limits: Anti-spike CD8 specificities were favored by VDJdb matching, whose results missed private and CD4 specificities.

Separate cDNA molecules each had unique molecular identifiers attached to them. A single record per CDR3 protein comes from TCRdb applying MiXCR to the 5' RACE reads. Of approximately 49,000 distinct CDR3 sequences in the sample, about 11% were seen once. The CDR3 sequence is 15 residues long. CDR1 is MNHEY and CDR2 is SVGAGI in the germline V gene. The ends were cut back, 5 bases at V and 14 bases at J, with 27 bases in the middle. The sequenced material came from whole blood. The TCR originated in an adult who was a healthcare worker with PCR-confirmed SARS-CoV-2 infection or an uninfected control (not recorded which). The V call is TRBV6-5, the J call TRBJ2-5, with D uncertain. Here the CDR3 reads CASSPWTEMSKRSYF. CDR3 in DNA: TGTGCCAGCAGTCCGTGGACGGAGATGTCCAAGAGATCTTACTTC.